These T cell receptor beta chains were read from a single sample in a study of cytomegalovirus exposure and HLA in healthy donors. Sequencing was performed with immunoSEQ multiplex PCR; in TCRdb, only in-frame clones are kept and a portion is missing. The table shows about 160,000 clones, with 84% occurring only once. Sequencing input: PBMCs. Receptors were obtained from a man aged 18 to 35 in good health and CMV-seronegative. CDR3s include the opening cysteine and the closing phenylalanine or tryptophan. Some rows have no size entry. The others give once, few or many, or a class for an expanded clone.

-,TRBJ1-2,15,TRBV6-5,CASSSTGYNDYGYTF
-,TRBJ2-1,18,TRBV27,CASSAGTSGRGAWDEQFF
-,TRBJ2-5,16,TRBV6-6,CASSSPSQTHQETQYF
-,TRBJ2-7,17,TRBV28,CASSFRRRDRGSYEQYF
-,TRBJ2-1,14,TRBV4-1,CASSWRGVDNEQFF
few,TRBJ2-3,15,TRBV4-1,CASSQWGGAVDTQYF
-,TRBJ1-1,16,TRBV7-9,CASSLVSNRRNTEAFF
-,TRBJ2-7,16,TRBV5-1,CASSKEGQGTAYEQYF
-,TRBJ1-6,16,TRBV5-1,CASSLPYRGGNSPLHF
-,TRBJ2-5,14,TRBV29-1,CSTSGQGYQETQYF
-,TRBJ2-3,16,TRBV9,CASSARLAGDTDTQYF
-,TRBJ2-7,13,TRBV7-9,CASSITSTYEQYF
-,TRBJ2-1,15,TRBV4-1,CASSPGDRDENEQFF